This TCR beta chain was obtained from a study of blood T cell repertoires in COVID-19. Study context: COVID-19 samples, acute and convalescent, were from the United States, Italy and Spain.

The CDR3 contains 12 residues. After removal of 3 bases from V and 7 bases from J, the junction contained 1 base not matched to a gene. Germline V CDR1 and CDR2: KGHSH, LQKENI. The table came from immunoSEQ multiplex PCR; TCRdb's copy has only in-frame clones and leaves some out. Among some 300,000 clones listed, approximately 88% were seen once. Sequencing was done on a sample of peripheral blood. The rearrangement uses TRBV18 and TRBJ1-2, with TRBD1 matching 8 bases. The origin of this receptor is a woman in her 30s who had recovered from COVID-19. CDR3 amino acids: CASSPGQGGYTF. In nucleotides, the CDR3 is TGTGCCAGCTCACCCGGACAGGGTGGCTACACCTTC. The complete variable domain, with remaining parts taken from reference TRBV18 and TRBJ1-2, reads NAGVMQNPRHLVRRRGQEARLRCSPMKGHSHVYWYRQLPEEGLKFMVYLQKENIIDESGMPKERFSAEFPKEGPSILRIQQVVRGDSAAYFCASSPGQGGYTFGSGTRLTVV.